The 19 T cell receptor beta chains below come from one sample, sequenced in a study of blood T cell repertoires in COVID-19. The protocol was immunoSEQ multiplex PCR, while the TCRdb copy is restricted to in-frame clones and leaves out a portion. The sample records around 110,000 clones, roughly 86% being singletons. The source material was peripheral blood. The receptors shown here come from a man aged 40-50 years with acute or convalescent COVID-19.

In this sample, this clone turned up a few times. The chain's CDR3 is CASSPGTGNWARTGELFF. Here the CDR3 DNA reads TGTGCCAGCTCACCAGGGACAGGGAATTGGGCAAGGACCGGGGAGCTGTTTTTT. This chain joins TRBV18 and TRBJ2-2, with 9 positions matching TRBD1. Germline lookup yields CDR1 KGHSH and CDR2 LQKENI. Losses at the gene ends were 2 bases for V and 5 bases for J; bases not matched to a gene: 12. CDR3 size: 18 residues.

The V gene is TRBV29-1, the J gene TRBJ2-2; TRBD2 agrees at 7 bases. CDR3 size: 12 residues. V trimming: 6 bases; J trimming: 5 bases; junction bases outside the gene matches: 3. CDR1 SQVTM and CDR2 ANQGSEA come from the germline V gene. The DNA of the CDR3 is TGCAGCGTGGGGGGGTCTACCGGGGAGCTGTTTTTT. Its protein is CSVGGSTGELFF.

The chain is built from TRBV11-2 and TRBJ1-1; no clear D. Trimming took off 3 bases at V and 1 base at J, with 9 bases between the two ends. CDR1 is SGHAT and CDR2 is FQNNGV in the germline V gene. This CDR3 has 14 residues. The CDR3 region is CASSFSQKNTEAFF. The CDR3 DNA reads TGTGCCAGCAGCTTTTCACAAAAGAACACTGAAGCTTTCTTT.

The chain couples TRBV7-2 to TRBJ2-4; 13 positions agree with TRBD2. The CDR3 sequence is 17 residues long. CDR1 is SGHTA and CDR2 is FQGNSA in the germline V gene. The J segment lost 1 base and the V segment lost 7 bases, leaving 7 bases of the junction unmatched. The CDR3: CASKTSGGAAAKNIQYF. In DNA, the CDR3 is TGTGCCAGCAAAACTAGCGGGGGGGCCGCGGCCAAAAACATTCAGTACTTC.

The chain is built from TRBV27 and TRBJ2-1; TRBD2 is a possible D gene (6 bases). The length of the CDR3 is 13 residues. Germline CDR1 reads MNHEY; CDR2 reads SMNVEV (reference sequence). With 4 bases removed from V and 4 bases from J, the gap between germline ends came to 8 bases. The CDR3 reads CASSWDLYNEQFF. The DNA for the CDR3 is TGTGCCAGCAGTTGGGACTTATACAATGAGCAGTTCTTC.

The gene calls are TRBV9 and TRBJ1-3; D is possibly TRBD1 (5 bases). The CDR3 loop spans 15 amino acids. The V end lost 0 bases, the J end lost 0 bases, and 7 bases lay between the germline ends. CDR1 and CDR2 from the germline V gene are SGDLS and YYNGEE. CDR3 nucleotide sequence: TGTGCCAGCAGCGTAGACGGGGGCTCTGGAAACACCATATATTTT. Translation gives CASSVDGGSGNTIYF.

The chain is built from TRBV11-2 and TRBJ2-7; 10 bases are a match to TRBD1. V lost 5 bases and J lost 6; bases outside the gene matches: 7. Germline loops: CDR1 SGHAT, CDR2 FQNNGV. The CDR3 sequence is 14 residues long. The CDR3 region is CASSPGQGVGEQYF. For the CDR3, the DNA is TGTGCCAGCAGCCCAGGACAGGGGGTAGGCGAGCAGTACTTC.

V usage is TRBV7-9 and J usage is TRBJ2-7; D is unresolved. Germline V gene data show CDR1 as SEHNR and CDR2 as FQNEAQ (reference sequence). The ends were cut back, 5 bases at V and 1 base at J, with 18 bases in the middle. The CDR3 sequence is 16 residues long. The CDR3 nucleotides read TGTGCCAGCAGCCCGATGAGAATAACCCCTTCCTACGAGCAGTACTTC. Residues: CASSPMRITPSYEQYF.

V and J are TRBV7-2 and TRBJ1-6, with 7 bases identical to TRBD1. The CDR3 contains 14 residues. Germline V gene sequence: CDR1 SGHTA, CDR2 FQGNSA. Trimming at V came to 3 bases and at J to 7 bases, leaving 3 bases not matched to a gene. CDR3: CASSFKQGNSPLHF. The CDR3 DNA is TGTGCCAGCAGCTTTAAACAGGGGAATTCACCCCTCCACTTT.

This clone has a single count. The chain is built from TRBV4-3 and TRBJ2-3, with TRBD2 matching 7 bases. Germline V CDR1 and CDR2: LGHNA, YSLEER. The CDR3 has 17 amino acids. The junction had 10 bases not matched to a gene; V was cut back by 0 bases and J by 4 bases. The CDR3 nucleotides read TGCGCCAGCAGCCAAGATCTTGAGGGAGGGCACCCAGATACGCAGTATTTT. It is translated as CASSQDLEGGHPDTQYF.

This sequence joins TRBV12-5 and TRBJ2-7; TRBD2 matches at 10 bases. Per the germline V gene, CDR1 is LGHNT and CDR2 is FRNRAP. The CDR3 totals 14 residues. The J segment lost 4 bases and the V segment lost 2 bases, leaving 2 bases of the junction unmatched. In DNA form, the CDR3 reads TGTGCTAGTGGTTTGACTAGCGGGGATTACGAGCAGTACTTC. Its translation: CASGLTSGDYEQYF. The full variable domain, completed using reference TRBV12-5 and TRBJ2-7, is DARVTQTPRHKVTEMGQEVTMRCQPILGHNTVFWYRQTMMQGLELLAYFRNRAPLDDSGMPKDRFSAEMPDATLATLKIQPSEPRDSAVYFCASGLTSGDYEQYFGPGTRLTVT.

The rearrangement links TRBV6-5 to TRBJ1-4, with TRBD1 as a possible D gene (5 bases). The CDR3 loop spans 14 amino acids. Germline V gene lookup returns CDR1 MNHEY and CDR2 SVGAGI. Trimming shortened V by 6 bases and J by 5 bases, and 13 bases separated the two germline ends. CDR3 sequence reads: CASRSTVENEKLFF. CDR3 nucleotides: TGTGCCAGCAGGTCGACAGTAGAAAATGAAAAACTGTTTTTT.

The CDR3 reads CAWSVAGGNQPQHF. For the CDR3, the DNA is TGTGCCTGGAGTGTTGCGGGCGGCAATCAGCCCCAGCATTTT. V and J are TRBV30 and TRBJ1-5; D gene uncertain. The ends were cut back, 0 bases at V and 2 bases at J, with 8 bases in the middle. Germline V gene data show CDR1 as GTSNPN and CDR2 as SVGIG (reference sequence). This CDR3 has 14 residues.

This rearrangement joins TRBV4-2 to TRBJ1-6, with 9 bases aligning to TRBD1. CDR1 is LGHNA, CDR2 YNFKEQ, per germline. V shed 0 bases, J shed 10 bases, and the junction held 7 bases outside the gene matches. CDR3 length equals 16 residues. CDR3: CASSQDVGQGGSPLHF. The CDR3 region has the DNA TGTGCCAGCAGCCAAGATGTGGGACAGGGTGGCTCACCCCTCCACTTT.

The V call is TRBV6-6, the J call TRBJ1-3, with TRBD1 identical over 7 bases. Trimming at V came to 5 bases and at J to 0 bases, leaving 10 bases not matched to a gene. The germline gives CDR1 MNHNY, CDR2 SVGAGI (reference sequence). The CDR3 consists of 17 residues. The CDR3 here is CASSPRQGVPSGNTIYF. The CDR3 DNA is TGTGCCAGCAGTCCACGACAGGGTGTCCCCTCTGGAAACACCATATATTTT.

The gene calls are TRBV18 and TRBJ1-4; D not certain. The V end lost 5 bases, the J end lost 0 bases, and 7 bases lay between the germline ends. Germline values: CDR1 KGHSH, CDR2 LQKENI. This CDR3 comprises 14 residues. The CDR3 spells CASSEDSTNEKLFF. For the CDR3, the DNA is TGTGCCAGCTCAGAGGATTCAACTAATGAAAAACTGTTTTTT.

As concerns this clone: Other DNA sequences in the sample encode the same CDR3. The chain is built from TRBV29-1 and TRBJ1-1, with a possible D match to TRBD1 (6 bases). Trimming removed 6 bases from V and 1 base from J, with 12 bases in between. Germline V lookup: CDR1 SQVTM, CDR2 ANQGSEA. The CDR3 sequence is 13 residues long. The chain's CDR3 is CSVKTGGNTEAFF. CDR3 DNA: TGCAGCGTGAAGACAGGCGGGAACACTGAAGCTTTCTTT.

V is TRBV12-3 or TRBV12-4 and J is TRBJ1-4; D remains unclear. The CDR3 sequence is 12 residues long. Trimming stripped 3 bases from V and 7 bases from J, with 6 bases between. The CDR3 protein is CASSLRSEKLFF. The CDR3 coding sequence is TGTGCCAGCAGTTTGCGGTCTGAAAAACTGTTTTTT.

This chain links TRBV11-2 with TRBJ1-2; no firm D call. V was cut by 0 bases and J by 7 bases, with 12 bases left in between. The CDR3 is made up of 14 amino acids. Germline-derived CDR1 and CDR2 are SGHAT and FQNNGV. The CDR3, as DNA: TGTGCCAGCAGCTTAGATGGGGAGGGTTCTGGCTACACCTTC. Translation: CASSLDGEGSGYTF.